The 21 T cell receptor beta chains presented below share a single source sample, sequenced in a study of T cell clonotyping in hematopoietic cell transplantation. Only in-frame clones appear in the TCRdb table, and some are missing; sequencing was by immunoSEQ multiplex PCR. The data show over 9,500 clones, with approximately 70% seen just once and roughly 15% held by the top ten. Here the sequenced sample was peripheral blood mononuclear cells, taken 180 days after allogeneic stem cell transplant. Receptor source: a male patient aged 55 to 69 who had an allogeneic stem cell transplant from an unrelated donor, so the T cells may come from the graft donor. Some clones in this sample may be carry-over from other donors' samples.

This chain connects TRBV19 to TRBJ2-5, with D maybe TRBD2 (6 bases). The CDR3 has 15 amino acids. The V and J ends lost 3 bases and 5 bases respectively, with 16 bases between them. Germline lookup yields CDR1 LNHDA and CDR2 SQIVND (reference sequence). The CDR3 protein is CASSIVGGGGETQYF. The CDR3 bases are TGTGCCAGTAGTATTGTCGGCGGCGGAGGGGAGACCCAGTACTTC.

The gene calls are TRBV30 and TRBJ2-3; TRBD2 matches at 14 bases. After removal of 3 bases from V and 9 bases from J, the junction contained 5 bases not matched to a gene. Germline values: CDR1 GTSNPN, CDR2 SVGIG (reference sequence). There are 14 residues in the CDR3. CDR3 loop: CAWRTSGRELTQYF. The DNA for the CDR3 is TGTGCCTGGAGGACTAGCGGGAGGGAGTTGACGCAGTATTTT.

V gene TRBV30 combines with J gene TRBJ2-7; D possibly corresponds to TRBD1 (6 bases). Germline values: CDR1 GTSNPN, CDR2 SVGIG (reference sequence). The CDR3 runs 14 residues. V was cut by 3 bases and J by 4 bases, with 16 bases left in between. CDR3 protein: CAWRGHANRYEQYF. Written as DNA, the CDR3 is TGTGCCTGGAGGGGACACGCCAATCGGTACGAGCAGTACTTC.

The rearrangement links TRBV13 to TRBJ1-4, with unresolved D. The CDR3 length is 15 residues. The germline CDR1 and CDR2 sequences are PRHDT and FYEKMQ (reference sequence). The V end was cut by 2 bases, the J end by 0 bases, with 7 bases between. CDR3 DNA: TGTGCCAGCAGCTTAACGGGAGCAACTAATGAAAAACTGTTTTTT. Its translation: CASSLTGATNEKLFF.

This chain joins TRBV6-1 and TRBJ1-2; the match to TRBD1 covers 8 bases. The CDR3 extends over 16 amino acids. Germline V CDR1 and CDR2: MNHNS, SASEGT. With V trimmed by 3 bases and J by 1 base, 7 bases remained unmatched. The CDR3 DNA reads TGTGCCAGCAGTGACTGGGACAGGAACTTTAACTATGGCTACACCTTC. Protein sequence: CASSDWDRNFNYGYTF.

The chain employs TRBV19 and TRBJ1-5; D is ambiguous. The CDR3 contains 13 residues. CDR1 LNHDA and CDR2 SQIVND come from the germline V gene (reference sequence). V was trimmed by 3 bases and J by 4 bases, leaving 7 bases between them. CDR3 DNA: TGTGCCAGTAGTATCGAGAATAATCAGCCCCAGCATTTT. This codes for CASSIENNQPQHF.

This chain joins TRBV25-1 and TRBJ1-4; D possibly corresponds to TRBD1 (5 bases). Germline V gives CDR1 MGHDK, CDR2 SYGVNS. The CDR3 extends over 14 amino acids. Trimming pared 5 bases from V and 2 bases from J, leaving 9 bases between. This chain's CDR3 is CASSNSGTNEKLFF. In nucleotides, the CDR3 is TGTGCCAGCAGTAATTCAGGGACTAATGAAAAACTGTTTTTT.

Remarks on this clone: One end of the junction varies from germline; a read error may be responsible. The chain recombines TRBV4-3 with TRBJ2-1; no definite D call. CDR1 is LGHNA, CDR2 YSLEER, per germline. CDR3 length: 14 residues. CDR3 coding DNA: TGCGCCAGTAGCCCATTCCGCTCCTACAATGAGCAGTTCTTC. It translates to CASSPFRSYNEQFF.

The chain employs TRBV4-2 and TRBJ1-1, with a weak D call TRBD1 (5 bases). Trimming shortened V by 0 bases and J by 0 bases, and 17 bases separated the two germline ends. The V gene's germline CDR1 is LGHNA and CDR2 YNFKEQ. There are 18 residues in the CDR3. The CDR3 region is CASSQDLTRGEMNTEAFF. In DNA form, the CDR3 reads TGTGCCAGCAGCCAAGATCTTACGAGGGGTGAAATGAACACTGAAGCTTTCTTT.

The chain has TRBV30 and TRBJ2-5; D unclear. Germline assignment: CDR1 GTSNPN and CDR2 SVGIG (reference sequence). The ends were cut back, 0 bases at V and 5 bases at J, with 10 bases in the middle. CDR3 length: 13 amino acids. Here the CDR3 DNA reads TGTGCCTGGAGTGTAAACCGAGCGGAGACCCAGTACTTC. Amino acid sequence: CAWSVNRAETQYF.

This chain links TRBV6-5 with TRBJ1-1; D gene unclear. The CDR3 sequence is 15 residues long. Trimming pared 0 bases from V and 0 bases from J, leaving 8 bases between. Germline assignment: CDR1 MNHEY and CDR2 SVGAGI. CDR3 loop: CASSYSSGLNTEAFF. CDR3 DNA: TGTGCCAGCAGTTACTCGTCGGGGTTGAACACTGAAGCTTTCTTT.

This clone appeared a few times. This chain links TRBV6-5 with TRBJ2-6; TRBD1 is a possible D gene (6 bases). From germline, CDR1 is MNHEY and CDR2 SVGAGI. Trimming pared 0 bases from V and 4 bases from J, leaving 10 bases between. The CDR3 is made up of 16 amino acids. CDR3 coding DNA: TGTGCCAGCAGTTACTCGAGGGGGATGGGGGCCAACGTCCTGACTTTC. Translated, it gives CASSYSRGMGANVLTF.

This clone was seen only a few times. The V call is TRBV4-2, the J call TRBJ2-1; the match to TRBD2 covers 7 bases. V was pared by 0 bases and J by 0 bases, with 2 bases of the junction left unmatched. Germline-derived CDR1 and CDR2 are LGHNA and YNFKEQ. The CDR3 extends over 16 amino acids. This chain's CDR3 is CASSQEGGSSYNEQFF. The CDR3, as DNA: TGTGCCAGCAGCCAAGAGGGCGGGAGCTCCTACAATGAGCAGTTCTTC.

The chain couples TRBV4-2 to TRBJ2-7; 9 bases map to TRBD1. The length of the CDR3 is 15 residues. Germline CDR1 is LGHNA and CDR2 is YNFKEQ. Trimming removed 2 bases from V and 2 bases from J; junction bases left unmatched: 4. CDR3 nucleotide sequence: TGTGCCAGCAGCCAACGAACAGGGGGCACCTACGAGCAGTACTTC. Amino acid sequence: CASSQRTGGTYEQYF.

In DNA, the CDR3 is TGTGCCAGCAGCCTTGGGACAGGGCTTCGGTCTGGCTACACCTTC. Its protein is CASSLGTGLRSGYTF. The chain has TRBV9 and TRBJ1-2, with 9 bases identical to TRBD1. V shed 4 bases and J 7 bases; nucleotides not matched to a gene: 11. Looked up from germline, CDR1 is SGDLS and CDR2 is YYNGEE. This CDR3 comprises 15 residues.

V usage is TRBV4-3 and J usage is TRBJ2-3; D is undetermined. Germline V gene data show CDR1 as LGHNA and CDR2 as YSLEER. The V end was cut by 2 bases, the J end by 4 bases, with 4 bases between. This CDR3 region has 12 residues. The CDR3 DNA reads as TGCGCCAGCAGCCAACAGGCAGATACGCAGTATTTT. Amino acids: CASSQQADTQYF.

The rearrangement uses TRBV7-8 and TRBJ2-3, with D possibly being TRBD2 (6 bases). The V and J ends lost 4 bases and 6 bases respectively, with 20 bases between them. The CDR3 totals 16 residues. The germline CDR1 and CDR2 sequences are SGHVS and FQNEAQ. CDR3 protein: CASSSGLGSRGDTQYF. Written as DNA, the CDR3 is TGTGCCAGCAGCTCGGGACTCGGATCCCGCGGGGATACGCAGTATTTT.

The chain is built from TRBV4-2 and TRBJ1-1; D remains ambiguous. Trimming removed 0 bases at V and 11 bases at J, with 7 bases between. Germline V lookup: CDR1 LGHNA, CDR2 YNFKEQ. The CDR3 consists of 11 residues. CDR3 residues: CASSQDYVAFF. The CDR3 coding sequence is TGTGCCAGCAGCCAAGATTACGTGGCTTTCTTT.

In this sample, this clone turned up once. The gene calls are TRBV6-5 and TRBJ2-1, with D unresolved. Germline V CDR1 and CDR2: MNHEY, SVGAGI. The V gene lost 6 bases and the J gene lost 7 bases, with 7 bases spanning the gap. The CDR3 is 11 residues long. DNA for the CDR3: TGTGCCAGCAGGAGAGTAAATGAGCAGTTCTTC. It specifies CASRRVNEQFF.

The rearrangement uses TRBV5-6 and TRBJ2-1; 7 bases align to TRBD1. The junction had 2 bases not matched to a gene; V was cut back by 0 bases and J by 2 bases. The CDR3 totals 15 residues. Germline lookup yields CDR1 SGHDT and CDR2 YYEEEE. In nucleotides, the CDR3 is TGTGCCAGCAGCTTGGGTGACAGGGCCTACAATGAGCAGTTCTTC. This translates into CASSLGDRAYNEQFF.

This chain uses TRBV10-1 with TRBJ2-2, with 9 bases matching TRBD2. J was trimmed by 6 bases and V by 3 bases; bases with no gene match: 2. There are 14 residues in the CDR3. Germline assignment: CDR1 WNHNN and CDR2 SYGVQD (reference sequence). The CDR3 bases are TGCGCCAGCAGTGATAGCGGGAGCCCCGGGGAGCTGTTTTTT. This translates into CASSDSGSPGELFF.